Sequencing of this T cell receptor beta chain was carried out in a study of blood T cell repertoires in COVID-19. Germline CDR1 MNHEY, CDR2 SVGAGI. The CDR3 runs 13 residues. Deletions cut 5 bases from V and 6 bases from J, with 13 bases between. Here immunoSEQ multiplex PCR was the method, and the copy in TCRdb shows in-frame clones only, minus some. The table lists around 62,000 clones, about 88% of them singletons, with roughly 43% in the top ten. The material sequenced was peripheral blood. The genes are TRBV6-5 and TRBJ1-2, with D possibly TRBD1 on 5 matching bases. This clonotype was sampled from a woman aged 55-70 years with COVID-19, enrolled during active disease. CDR3 bases: TGTGCCAGCAGTCCAGGGAAGGAAAATGGCTACACCTTC. Translating gives CASSPGKENGYTF.